These T cell receptor beta chains were read from a single sample in a study of Ad26.COV2.S vaccination and SARS-CoV-2 variants. Using immunoSEQ multiplex PCR, the repertoire was profiled, and TCRdb retains in-frame clones only, with some absent. The data hold roughly 400,000 clones, with roughly 90% observed a single time. Sequences were derived from peripheral blood, sampled in a trial of Ad26.COV2.S vaccine versus placebo. Receptors originate from a person aged 18-60 years who received the Ad26.COV2.S COVID-19 vaccine or a placebo. CDR3s include the opening cysteine and the closing phenylalanine or tryptophan. Each record gives: D gene, CDR3 length, clone size, J gene, V gene, CDR3 DNA, CDR3 protein. A D gene is named only where the DNA matches it firmly. Rows give clone size only sometimes, using once, few, many, or a class for an expanded clone.

D: TRBD2; length: 15; size: NA; J: TRBJ2-5; V: TRBV6-2/TRBV6-3; DNA: TGTGCCAGCAGTTACGTGCGGGGGGGCTCAGAGACCCAGTACTTC; CDR3: CASSYVRGGSETQYF
D: NA; length: 15; size: NA; J: TRBJ1-5; V: TRBV18; DNA: TGTGCCAGCTCACCGGCAGCGGATAGCAATCAGCCCCAGCATTTT; CDR3: CASSPAADSNQPQHF
D: NA; length: 14; size: once; J: TRBJ1-1; V: TRBV5-4; DNA: TGTGCCAGCAGCTTGGCAACAGGAAACACTGAAGCTTTCTTT; CDR3: CASSLATGNTEAFF
D: TRBD1; length: 14; size: NA; J: TRBJ1-4; V: TRBV27; DNA: TGTGCCAGCAGGTCTAGGACAGGGAATGAAAAACTGTTTTTT; CDR3: CASRSRTGNEKLFF
D: NA; length: 16; size: NA; J: TRBJ1-5; V: TRBV28; DNA: TGTGCCAGCAGTTTATTCCCCAGGGTGGAGAATCAGCCCCAGCATTTT; CDR3: CASSLFPRVENQPQHF
D: TRBD1; length: 12; size: NA; J: TRBJ2-1; V: TRBV6-5; DNA: TGTGCCAGCAGCTGGGACAGGGTTGAGCAGTTCTTC; CDR3: CASSWDRVEQFF
D: TRBD1; length: 16; size: once; J: TRBJ2-1; V: TRBV7-2; DNA: TGTGCCAGCAGCATACCGGGACAGCTAAGGGACAATGAGCAGTTCTTC; CDR3: CASSIPGQLRDNEQFF
D: NA; length: 14; size: once; J: TRBJ2-5; V: TRBV7-2; DNA: TGTGCCAGCAGCACCCCTCGGAGGGGAGAGACCCAGTACTTC; CDR3: CASSTPRRGETQYF
D: NA; length: 15; size: NA; J: TRBJ1-6; V: TRBV5-1; DNA: TGCGCCAGCAGCTTAACGAGCTCCTATAATTCACCCCTCCACTTT; CDR3: CASSLTSSYNSPLHF
D: NA; length: 15; size: NA; J: TRBJ1-4; V: TRBV6-5; DNA: TGTGCCAGCAGTTCGCAAGGACGTAGCTCGGGGAAACTGTTTTTT; CDR3: CASSSQGRSSGKLFF
D: TRBD1; length: 13; size: NA; J: TRBJ1-2; V: TRBV4-3; DNA: TGCGCCAGCAACCCAGGGGGTCTTAATGGCTACACCTTC; CDR3: CASNPGGLNGYTF
D: NA; length: 15; size: NA; J: TRBJ2-2; V: TRBV7-9; DNA: TGTGCCAGCAGCCCCGCCGGGTCGAACACCGGGGAGCTGTTTTTT; CDR3: CASSPAGSNTGELFF
D: NA; length: 11; size: NA; J: TRBJ2-2; V: TRBV25-1; DNA: TGTGCCAGCAGTATTCTCGGGGAGCTGTTTTTT; CDR3: CASSILGELFF
D: NA; length: 14; size: NA; J: TRBJ1-2; V: TRBV4-3; DNA: TGCGCCAGCAGCCAAGAACAGGGTTGGGATGGCTACACCTTC; CDR3: CASSQEQGWDGYTF
D: TRBD1; length: 14; size: NA; J: TRBJ2-5; V: TRBV28; DNA: TGTGCCAGCAGTGGAAGACAGGGGGCGCAGACCCAGTACTTC; CDR3: CASSGRQGAQTQYF
D: NA; length: 14; size: NA; J: TRBJ2-1; V: TRBV7-8; DNA: TGTGCCAGCAGCTTAGGTACAGGGAATAATGAGCAGTTCTTC; CDR3: CASSLGTGNNEQFF
D: NA; length: 15; size: once; J: TRBJ2-3; V: TRBV30; DNA: TGTGCCTGGAGTGTACTGGCGGCTAGCACAGATACGCAGTATTTT; CDR3: CAWSVLAASTDTQYF
D: TRBD2; length: 15; size: NA; J: TRBJ2-5; V: TRBV5-4; DNA: TGTGCCAGCAGCTTGGGGCGGGGGGGCCAGAAGACCCAGTACTTC; CDR3: CASSLGRGGQKTQYF
D: TRBD2; length: 19; size: NA; J: TRBJ2-5; V: TRBV7-9; DNA: TGTGCCAGCAGCTTAGATCCCTTTCATAGCGGGGGGGCCCGAGAGACCCAGTACTTC; CDR3: CASSLDPFHSGGARETQYF
D: TRBD1; length: 15; size: NA; J: TRBJ2-3; V: TRBV10-3; DNA: TGTGCCATCAGTGAGAGGGGGCAGGGTACAGATACGCAGTATTTT; CDR3: CAISERGQGTDTQYF
D: NA; length: 13; size: NA; J: TRBJ1-1; V: TRBV3-1/TRBV3-2; DNA: TGTGCCAGCAGCCCCCGGGACATAACTGAAGCTTTCTTT; CDR3: CASSPRDITEAFF